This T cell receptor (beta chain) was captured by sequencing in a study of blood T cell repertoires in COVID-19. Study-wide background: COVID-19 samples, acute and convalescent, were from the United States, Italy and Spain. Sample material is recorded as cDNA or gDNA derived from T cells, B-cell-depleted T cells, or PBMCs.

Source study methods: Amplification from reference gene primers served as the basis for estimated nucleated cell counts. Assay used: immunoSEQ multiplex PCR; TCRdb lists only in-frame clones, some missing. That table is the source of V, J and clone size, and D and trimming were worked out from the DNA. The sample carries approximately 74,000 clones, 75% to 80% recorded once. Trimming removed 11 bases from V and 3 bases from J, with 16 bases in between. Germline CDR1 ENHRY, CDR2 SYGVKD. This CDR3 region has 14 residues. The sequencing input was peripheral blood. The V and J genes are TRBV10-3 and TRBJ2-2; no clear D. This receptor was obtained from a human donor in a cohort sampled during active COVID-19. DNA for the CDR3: TGTGCCGTGGGCCCCGAGACGGACACCGGGGAGCTGTTTTTT. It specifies CAVGPETDTGELFF.